A single sample gave rise to the 19 T cell receptor beta chains below, sequenced in a study of neurological immune-mediated disorders. TCRdb itself ran the 5' RACE reads through MiXCR, one entry per CDR3 protein. Of about 120,000 distinct CDR3 sequences listed, roughly 3.2% were seen once; the top ten hold around 1.4%. The source material was PBMCs. The receptor set was obtained from a woman in her twenties or thirties with multiple sclerosis.

This clonotype was seen at least ten times. The chain is built from TRBV7-8 and TRBJ2-7; 7 nucleotides align to TRBD2. CDR1 is SGHVS and CDR2 is FQNEAQ in the germline V gene. Losses at the gene ends were 1 base for V and 9 bases for J; bases not matched to a gene: 3. The CDR3 length is 12 residues. In DNA, the CDR3 is TGTGCCAGCAGCTTAGATGGGAGGGGGCAGTACTTC. It codes for CASSLDGRGQYF.

This clonotype was observed many times. The chain is built from TRBV27 and TRBJ2-1; the D gene is possibly TRBD1 (6 bases). Germline assignment: CDR1 MNHEY and CDR2 SMNVEV (reference sequence). Trimming left V 4 bases short and J 8 bases short, with 15 bases between. The CDR3 spans 14 residues. CDR3 coding DNA: TGTGCCAGCAGTTATCTAACAGGGCTTGATGAGCAGTTCTTC. Translation: CASSYLTGLDEQFF.

In this sample, this clonotype turned up many times. The rearrangement uses TRBV29-1 and TRBJ2-2; D is possibly TRBD1 (6 bases). The CDR3 extends over 14 amino acids. V dropped 7 bases and J dropped 5 bases, with 17 bases sitting between them. Germline V gene lookup returns CDR1 SQVTM and CDR2 ANQGSEA. This chain's CDR3 is CSAAKVGGTGELFF. In DNA, the CDR3 is TGCAGCGCTGCTAAAGTAGGGGGAACCGGGGAGCTGTTTTTT.

This clonotype came up many times. The V call is TRBV7-9, the J call TRBJ2-7; 9 nucleotides align to TRBD1. The CDR3 has 15 amino acids. Germline V gene sequence: CDR1 SEHNR, CDR2 FQNEAQ (reference sequence). Germline trimming cut 2 bases from V and 2 bases from J; bases unmatched to any gene: 4. Here the CDR3 DNA reads TGTGCCAGCAGCTTACTCGGGACAGGGACCTACGAGCAGTACTTC. Protein product: CASSLLGTGTYEQYF.

Note on this clonotype: This may be a read error, as it is one base from a much larger clone. This rearrangement joins TRBV29-1 to TRBJ2-1; D possibly corresponds to TRBD2 (6 bases). CDR3 length equals 12 residues. V lost 7 bases, J lost 9 bases, and 16 bases lay in between. Germline CDR1 is SQVTM and CDR2 is ANQGSEA. Here the CDR3 DNA reads TGCAGCGGAGGGCCGGGGGACGGTGAGCAGTTCTTC. Its translation is CSGGPGDGEQFF.

This clonotype was seen many times. The gene calls are TRBV9 and TRBJ2-1; no clear D gene. This CDR3 is built from 14 residues. Between the trimmed V and J ends, which lost 0 bases and 5 bases, there was a span of 9 bases. Looked up from germline, CDR1 is SGDLS and CDR2 is YYNGEE. As DNA, the CDR3 is TGTGCCAGCAGCGTAGGTCTCCTAGACAATGAGCAGTTCTTC. Its translation is CASSVGLLDNEQFF. Full variable domain (rest looked up from reference TRBV9 and TRBJ2-1): DSGVTQTPKHLITATGQRVTLRCSPRSGDLSVYWYQQSLDQGLQFLIQYYNGEERAKGNILERFSAQQFPDLHSELNLSSLELGDSALYFCASSVGLLDNEQFFGPGTRLTVL.

This clonotype has at least ten counts. The chain links TRBV20-1 to TRBJ2-7; D might be TRBD2 (6 bases). The V gene lost 6 bases and the J gene lost 4 bases, with 16 bases spanning the gap. The CDR3 loop spans 13 amino acids. The germline V gene has CDR1 DFQATT and CDR2 SNEGSKA (reference sequence). The CDR3 DNA reads as TGCAGTGCCCACCGACTAGGAGTGTACGAGCAGTACTTC. Its translation: CSAHRLGVYEQYF.

This clonotype was observed many times. The V gene is TRBV7-8, the J gene TRBJ1-2; 9 bases align to TRBD1. CDR1 SGHVS and CDR2 FQNEAQ come from the germline V gene. The V gene end was trimmed by 5 bases and the J gene end by 8 bases; junction bases not matched to a gene: 12. The CDR3 has 15 amino acids. In nucleotides, the CDR3 is TGTGCCAGCAGCCCGAGGGACAGGGCTTTTGGCGGCTACACCTTC. Translation: CASSPRDRAFGGYTF.

This clonotype was detected a few times. A read error may be the cause here, since a much bigger clone is one base away. The chain carries TRBV10-3 and TRBJ2-6; D might be TRBD1 (5 bases). CDR3 length: 15 residues. CDR1 and CDR2 (germline): ENHRY, SYGVKD. The CDR3 sequence is CAISVRASGAKVLTF. The CDR3 DNA sequence: TGTGCCATCAGTGTCAGGGCCTCTGGGGCCAAAGTCCTGACTTTC.

This clonotype was seen repeatedly, ten times or more. The gene calls are TRBV3-1 and TRBJ1-1; D is undetermined. Germline CDR1 reads LGHDT; CDR2 reads YNNKEL (reference sequence). V was clipped by 0 bases and J by 8 bases, with 4 bases between them. The CDR3 runs to 11 residues. The CDR3 spells CASSQDLEAFF. In DNA form, the CDR3 reads TGTGCCAGCAGCCAAGATTTAGAAGCTTTCTTT.

This clonotype was counted at least ten times. The CDR3 spells CSARRLAGGDVGTQYF. CDR3 DNA: TGCAGTGCTAGACGACTAGCGGGAGGGGACGTGGGGACCCAGTACTTC. The J gene is TRBJ2-5, the V gene TRBV20-1; 14 bases line up with TRBD2. Losses at the gene ends were 2 bases for V and 7 bases for J; bases not matched to a gene: 9. In germline, CDR1 is DFQATT, CDR2 SNEGSKA (reference sequence). This CDR3 contains 16 residues.

This clonotype was counted ten times or more. The rearrangement links TRBV29-1 to TRBJ2-7; weak D call: TRBD1 (7 bases). The germline V and J ends were trimmed by 2 bases and 5 bases, with 13 bases remaining between them. The CDR3 length is 13 residues. Germline CDR1 reads SQVTM; CDR2 reads ANQGSEA. For the CDR3, the DNA is TGCAGCGTTGAACCCAGGGGGAGGAACGAGCAGTACTTC. Translated: CSVEPRGRNEQYF.

This clonotype has a count of ten or more. The chain uses TRBV10-3 and TRBJ1-2, with D uncertain. The CDR3 totals 11 residues. Germline CDR1 ENHRY, CDR2 SYGVKD. Trimming pared 7 bases from V and 7 bases from J, leaving 10 bases between. DNA of the CDR3: TGTGCCATCAATTCAGAGCCTGGCTACACCTTC. Its translation is CAINSEPGYTF.

This clonotype was counted ten times or more. The V call is TRBV20-1, the J call TRBJ2-4, with D uncertain. The CDR3 is 15 residues long. V shed 7 bases and J shed 0 bases, with 16 bases lying between them. CDR1 is DFQATT, CDR2 SNEGSKA, per germline (reference sequence). The CDR3 nucleotides read TGCAGTGGCTCAGATGGGTCCGAAGCCAAAAACATTCAGTACTTC. Translation gives CSGSDGSEAKNIQYF.

In its sample, this clonotype was seen many times. DNA for the CDR3: TGCGCCAGCAGCCCAGTTAGAGATTGGTCCGTGAACACTGAAGCTTTCTTT. Its translation is CASSPVRDWSVNTEAFF. The rearrangement uses TRBV5-1 and TRBJ1-1; D not certain. CDR3 length: 17 amino acids. Trimming left V 4 bases short and J 0 bases short, with 19 bases between. Germline V lookup: CDR1 SGHRS, CDR2 YFSETQ.

The sample holds many counts of this clonotype. The rearrangement uses TRBV15 and TRBJ1-5, with D possibly matching TRBD1 (5 bases). The CDR3 covers 15 residues. The V gene lost 3 bases and the J gene lost 5 bases, with 14 bases spanning the gap. Germline-derived CDR1 and CDR2 are LNHNV and YYDKDF (reference sequence). The CDR3 sequence is CATSSQGINDQPQHF. The CDR3 coding sequence is TGTGCCACCAGCAGCCAGGGTATAAACGATCAGCCCCAGCATTTT. Full variable domain (outside the CDR3, taken from reference TRBV15 and TRBJ1-5): DAMVIQNPRYQVTQFGKPVTLSCSQTLNHNVMYWYQQKSSQAPKLLFHYYDKDFNNEADTPDNFQSRRPNTSFCFLDIRSPGLGDTAMYLCATSSQGINDQPQHFGDGTRLSIL.

This clonotype was detected a few times. The chain is built from TRBV5-1 and TRBJ2-1; 10 nucleotides agree with TRBD2. This CDR3 region has 18 residues. V trimming: 3 bases; J trimming: 3 bases; junction bases outside the gene matches: 12. In germline, CDR1 is SGHRS, CDR2 YFSETQ. The CDR3 loop reads CASSWTRLAGGDYNEQFF. The CDR3 nucleotides read TGCGCCAGCAGCTGGACCAGATTAGCGGGAGGCGACTACAATGAGCAGTTCTTC. Based on the CDR3 plus reference TRBV5-1 and TRBJ2-1, the full variable domain is KAGVTQTPRYLIKTRGQQVTLSCSPISGHRSVSWYQQTPGQGLQFLFEYFSETQRNKGNFPGRFSGRQFSNSRSEMNVSTLELGDSALYLCASSWTRLAGGDYNEQFFGPGTRLTVL.

There are many counts of this clonotype. CDR3 DNA: TGCGCCAGCAGCTTTGGGGACAGAGGGATCTACAATGAGCAGTTCTTC. The encoded protein is CASSFGDRGIYNEQFF. V gene TRBV5-1 combines with J gene TRBJ2-1, with 7 bases identical to TRBD1. The germline CDR1 and CDR2 sequences are SGHRS and YFSETQ. CDR3 length: 16 residues. Trimming removed 2 bases from V and 3 bases from J; junction bases left unmatched: 8.

This clonotype showed up many times. The V and J genes are TRBV5-1 and TRBJ1-1, with 10 nucleotides matching TRBD1. Germline trimming cut 4 bases from V and 4 bases from J; bases unmatched to any gene: 10. The length of the CDR3 is 16 residues. Germline V gives CDR1 SGHRS, CDR2 YFSETQ. The CDR3 is CASSPRTGGGGTEAFF. Here the CDR3 DNA reads TGCGCCAGCAGCCCGCGGACAGGGGGAGGAGGCACTGAAGCTTTCTTT. Filled out from reference TRBV5-1 and TRBJ1-1, the complete variable domain reads KAGVTQTPRYLIKTRGQQVTLSCSPISGHRSVSWYQQTPGQGLQFLFEYFSETQRNKGNFPGRFSGRQFSNSRSEMNVSTLELGDSALYLCASSPRTGGGGTEAFFGQGTRLTVV.